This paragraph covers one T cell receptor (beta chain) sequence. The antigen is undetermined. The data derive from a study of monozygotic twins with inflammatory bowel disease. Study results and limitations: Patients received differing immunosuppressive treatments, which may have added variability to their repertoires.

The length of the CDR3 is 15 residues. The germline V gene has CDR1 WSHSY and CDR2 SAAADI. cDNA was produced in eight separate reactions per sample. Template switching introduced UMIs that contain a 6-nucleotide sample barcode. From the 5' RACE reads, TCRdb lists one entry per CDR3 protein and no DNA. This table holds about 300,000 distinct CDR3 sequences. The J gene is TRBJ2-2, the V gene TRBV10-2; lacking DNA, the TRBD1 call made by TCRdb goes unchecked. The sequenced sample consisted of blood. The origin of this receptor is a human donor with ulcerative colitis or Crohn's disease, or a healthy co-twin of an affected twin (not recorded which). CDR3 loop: CASGNGQADTGELFF.